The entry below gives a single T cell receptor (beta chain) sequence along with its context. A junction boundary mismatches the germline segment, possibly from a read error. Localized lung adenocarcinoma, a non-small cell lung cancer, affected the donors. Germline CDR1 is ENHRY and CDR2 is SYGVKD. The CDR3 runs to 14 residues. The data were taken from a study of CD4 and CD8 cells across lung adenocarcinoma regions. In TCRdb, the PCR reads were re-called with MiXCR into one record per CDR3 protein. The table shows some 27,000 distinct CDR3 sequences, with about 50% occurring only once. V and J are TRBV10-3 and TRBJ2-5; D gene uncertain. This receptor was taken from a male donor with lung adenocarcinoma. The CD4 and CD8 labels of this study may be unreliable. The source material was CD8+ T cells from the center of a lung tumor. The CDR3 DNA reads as TGTGCCGGGCTCAGGCGCCATGGCCAAGAGACCCAGTATTTC. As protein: CAGLRRHGQETQYF.